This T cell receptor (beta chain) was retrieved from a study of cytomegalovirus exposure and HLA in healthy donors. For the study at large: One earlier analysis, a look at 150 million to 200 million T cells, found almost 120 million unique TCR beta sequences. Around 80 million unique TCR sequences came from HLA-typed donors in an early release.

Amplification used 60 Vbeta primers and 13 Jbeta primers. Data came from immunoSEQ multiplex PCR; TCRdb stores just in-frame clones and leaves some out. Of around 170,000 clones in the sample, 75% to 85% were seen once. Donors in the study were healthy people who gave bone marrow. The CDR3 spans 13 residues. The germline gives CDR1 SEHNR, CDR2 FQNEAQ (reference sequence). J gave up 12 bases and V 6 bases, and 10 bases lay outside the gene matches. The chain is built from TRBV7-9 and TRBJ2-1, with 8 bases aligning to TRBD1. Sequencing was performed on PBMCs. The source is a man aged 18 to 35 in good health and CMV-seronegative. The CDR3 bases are TGTGCCAGCAGGGCCCTTGTGGACAGGGTGCAGTTCTTC. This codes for CASRALVDRVQFF.